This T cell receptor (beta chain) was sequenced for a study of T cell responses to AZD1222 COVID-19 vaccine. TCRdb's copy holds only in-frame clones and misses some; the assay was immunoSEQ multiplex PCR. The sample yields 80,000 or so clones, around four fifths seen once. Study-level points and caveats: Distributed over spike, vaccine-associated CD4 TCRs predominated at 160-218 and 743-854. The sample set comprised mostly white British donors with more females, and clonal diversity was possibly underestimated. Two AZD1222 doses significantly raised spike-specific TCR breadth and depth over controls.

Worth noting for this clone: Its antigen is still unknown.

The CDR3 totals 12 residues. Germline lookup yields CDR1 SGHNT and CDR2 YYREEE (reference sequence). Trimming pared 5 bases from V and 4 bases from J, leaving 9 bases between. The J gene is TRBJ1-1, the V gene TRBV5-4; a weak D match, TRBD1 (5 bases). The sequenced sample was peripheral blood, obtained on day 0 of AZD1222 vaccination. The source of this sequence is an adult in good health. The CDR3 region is CASRGETTEAFF. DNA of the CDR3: TGTGCCAGCAGGGGGGAAACCACTGAAGCTTTCTTT.